This TCR beta chain emerged from a study of read filtering for tumor transcriptome and immune sequencing. Study-level information: Revised staging placed eight or nine patients in R-ISS I, 15 to 20 in II, over 5 in III.

With respect to this clonotype: Its antigen is undetermined.

From about 400 ng of RNA, a library with molecular barcoded alpha/delta and beta/gamma adaptors was made. Via MiXCR, TCRdb re-called the reads, giving one row per CDR3 protein. The sample lists more than 70,000 distinct CDR3 sequences; 20% to 25% were seen once. From germline, CDR1 is SGHDT and CDR2 YYEEEE. Trimming removed 4 bases from V and 4 bases from J; junction bases left unmatched: 10. This CDR3 contains 15 residues. Every patient had bone marrow sampled while the disease was active. Study-level points and caveats: This fraction held mixed bone marrow immune cells after CD138-negative sorting.

The genes are TRBV5-6 and TRBJ1-1; 7 bases line up with TRBD1. The sequenced sample consisted of a population of CD138-negative cells sorted from bone marrow. The TCR comes from a donor aged 40 or older with multiple myeloma. The CDR3 DNA follows: TGTGCCAGCAGCCGCCCGACAGGGAGAGGCACTGAAGCTTTCTTT. The encoded protein is CASSRPTGRGTEAFF.